The 17 T cell receptor beta chains presented below share a single source sample, sequenced in a study of cytotoxic CD8 clonotypes in ibrutinib-treated CLL. The protocol was immunoSEQ multiplex PCR, while the TCRdb copy is restricted to in-frame clones and leaves out a portion. The repertoire holds 110,000 to 150,000 clones, with 79% as singletons. The sample was PBMCs, taken after 12 months of ibrutinib treatment. All receptors come from a human donor with chronic lymphocytic leukemia.

This clone was observed a few times. The chain is built from TRBV7-9 and TRBJ2-1; 14 bases are a match to TRBD2. The germline CDR1 and CDR2 sequences are SEHNR and FQNEAQ (reference sequence). Germline trimming cut 5 bases from V and 11 bases from J; bases unmatched to any gene: 8. CDR3 length equals 15 residues. The CDR3 region has the DNA TGTGCCAGCAGCCAAGGGACTAGCGGGAGTGGTAAGCAGTTCTTC. It is translated as CASSQGTSGSGKQFF.

V usage is TRBV6-5 and J usage is TRBJ2-1, with 7 nucleotides matching TRBD2. The CDR3 spans 14 residues. With V trimmed by 2 bases and J by 7 bases, 5 bases remained unmatched. Per the germline V gene, CDR1 is MNHEY and CDR2 is SVGAGI. The CDR3 bases are TGTGCCAGCAGTTACAGCCTAGCGGTGAATGAGCAGTTCTTC. Protein: CASSYSLAVNEQFF.

The chain joins TRBV15 to TRBJ1-4; unclear D gene. The CDR3 totals 14 residues. V lost 0 bases, J lost 1 base, and 3 bases lay in between. In germline, CDR1 is LNHNV, CDR2 YYDKDF (reference sequence). CDR3 DNA sequence: TGTGCCACCAGCAGAGATGGAACTAATGAAAAACTGTTTTTT. Translation: CATSRDGTNEKLFF.

The rearrangement links TRBV6-1 to TRBJ2-5, with D unresolved. The CDR3 loop spans 14 amino acids. Germline V gene lookup returns CDR1 MNHNS and CDR2 SASEGT. The ends were cut back, 3 bases at V and 4 bases at J, with 12 bases in the middle. The CDR3 coding sequence is TGTGCCAGCAGTGATTGGTGGGGATCAGAGACCCAGTACTTC. Amino acid sequence: CASSDWWGSETQYF.

The V and J genes are TRBV5-1 and TRBJ2-1; weak D call: TRBD2 (6 bases). V was pared by 5 bases and J by 4 bases, with 7 bases between. Looked up from germline, CDR1 is SGHRS and CDR2 is YFSETQ. This CDR3 has 12 amino acids. Here the CDR3 DNA reads TGCGCCAGCAGGCGGGATTACAATGAGCAGTTCTTC. Its translation is CASRRDYNEQFF.

V usage is TRBV27 and J usage is TRBJ2-3, with TRBD2 matching 7 bases. The CDR3 has 16 amino acids. The junction had 7 bases not matched to a gene; V was cut back by 2 bases and J by 2 bases. The V gene's germline CDR1 is MNHEY and CDR2 SMNVEV (reference sequence). The CDR3 DNA is TGTGCCAGCAGTTTAGGGAACCGGGACTACACAGATACGCAGTATTTT. Its translation is CASSLGNRDYTDTQYF.

V is TRBV2 and J is TRBJ2-7; D gene unclear. This CDR3 contains 14 residues. Germline CDR1 is SNHLY and CDR2 is FYNNEI. V gave up 1 base and J gave up 2 bases, with 9 bases separating them. In nucleotides, the CDR3 is TGTGCCAGCAGTGAAGGCAGTAACCCCTACGAGCAGTACTTC. Translating gives CASSEGSNPYEQYF. Complete variable domain (other parts from reference TRBV2 and TRBJ2-7): EPEVTQTPSHQVTQMGQEVILRCVPISNHLYFYWYRQILGQKVEFLVSFYNNEISEKSEIFDDQFSVERPDGSNFTLKIRSTKLEDSAMYFCASSEGSNPYEQYFGPGTRLTVT.

V usage is TRBV27 and J usage is TRBJ1-4; D remains ambiguous. The germline V gene encodes CDR1 MNHEY and CDR2 SMNVEV (reference sequence). V was shortened by 6 bases and J by 0 bases, with 14 bases between the two germline ends. This CDR3 spans 16 amino acids. CDR3: CASRHRPGSTNEKLFF. The CDR3 coding sequence is TGTGCCAGCAGACATCGACCAGGATCAACTAATGAAAAACTGTTTTTT.

This clone appeared a few times. The chain is built from TRBV7-9 and TRBJ2-7; D tentatively reads TRBD1 or TRBD2 (6 bases each). The CDR3 runs to 15 residues. Trimming shortened V by 5 bases and J by 4 bases, and 18 bases separated the two germline ends. The germline gives CDR1 SEHNR, CDR2 FQNEAQ (reference sequence). The CDR3 DNA is TGTGCCAGCAGCCCGGGGGCGGGCGTTCGGTACGAGCAGTACTTC. Residues: CASSPGAGVRYEQYF.

The V gene is TRBV7-9, the J gene TRBJ2-5, with D perhaps matching TRBD2 (6 bases). CDR3 length: 17 amino acids. V shed 5 bases and J shed 4 bases, with 23 bases lying between them. Per the germline V gene, CDR1 is SEHNR and CDR2 is FQNEAQ (reference sequence). CDR3 sequence reads: CASSSALGAGSGETQYF. The DNA of the CDR3 is TGTGCCAGCAGCAGCGCGTTAGGTGCGGGATCCGGAGAGACCCAGTACTTC.

The chain employs TRBV19 and TRBJ2-5; the D gene is possibly TRBD2 (5 bases). CDR1 LNHDA and CDR2 SQIVND come from the germline V gene (reference sequence). V was shortened by 9 bases and J by 5 bases, with 7 bases between the two germline ends. The CDR3 is made up of 10 amino acids. CDR3 sequence (DNA): TGTGCCAGGGACTGGGAGACCCAGTACTTC. As protein: CARDWETQYF.

The V gene is TRBV9, the J gene TRBJ2-1; 10 bases are a match to TRBD2. The CDR3 length is 17 residues. Trimming at V came to 0 bases and at J to 9 bases, leaving 12 bases not matched to a gene. From germline, CDR1 is SGDLS and CDR2 YYNGEE. CDR3 amino acids: CASSVGLAGAGFGEQFF. The CDR3 nucleotides read TGTGCCAGCAGCGTAGGCCTAGCGGGAGCTGGTTTCGGTGAGCAGTTCTTC.

The V and J genes are TRBV7-9 and TRBJ2-1; D possibly corresponds to TRBD2 (6 bases). CDR1 is SEHNR and CDR2 is FQNEAQ in the germline V gene (reference sequence). V was pared by 9 bases and J by 0 bases, with 12 bases between. The CDR3 runs 14 residues. The CDR3 coding sequence is TGTGCCAGTCCTAGCGAGAGCTCCTACAATGAGCAGTTCTTC. It is translated as CASPSESSYNEQFF.

The V call is TRBV7-2, the J call TRBJ1-1, with unresolved D. The CDR3 extends over 14 amino acids. The germline CDR1 and CDR2 sequences are SGHTA and FQGNSA. With 5 bases removed from V and 1 base from J, the gap between germline ends came to 11 bases. The CDR3 sequence: CASSPPSTNTEAFF. For the CDR3, the DNA is TGTGCCAGCAGCCCCCCTAGTACGAACACTGAAGCTTTCTTT.

The chain employs TRBV7-9 and TRBJ2-1; D not resolved. Trimming took 1 base from V and 7 from J, leaving 11 bases between them. CDR1 and CDR2 from the germline V gene are SEHNR and FQNEAQ (reference sequence). The CDR3 length is 14 residues. CDR3 sequence reads: CASSLDLMGNEQFF. DNA for the CDR3: TGTGCCAGCAGCTTAGATCTAATGGGTAATGAGCAGTTCTTC. Supplemented by reference TRBV7-9 and TRBJ2-1, the full variable domain reads DTGVSQNPRHKITKRGQNVTFRCDPISEHNRLYWYRQTLGQGPEFLTYFQNEAQLEKSRLLSDRFSAERPKGSFSTLEIQRTEQGDSAMYLCASSLDLMGNEQFFGPGTRLTVL.

V usage is TRBV7-2 and J usage is TRBJ2-7, with 11 nucleotides matching TRBD2. CDR1 and CDR2 from the germline V gene are SGHTA and FQGNSA. The CDR3 has 15 amino acids. The ends lost 4 bases at V and 4 bases at J; junction bases unmatched: 6. As DNA, the CDR3 is TGTGCCAGCAGCTCCCCGGGACTAGCGGTTTACGAGCAGTACTTC. It encodes CASSSPGLAVYEQYF.

V usage is TRBV28 and J usage is TRBJ2-7; 7 nucleotides agree with TRBD1. The germline V gene has CDR1 MDHEN and CDR2 SYDVKM. V shed 3 bases, J shed 3 bases, and the junction held 17 bases outside the gene matches. The CDR3 is 18 residues long. The CDR3 DNA reads as TGTGCCAGCAGTTTGGGGACGGGACAGCCCTCTATGAACTACGAGCAGTACTTC. Amino acid sequence: CASSLGTGQPSMNYEQYF. The whole variable domain, remainder taken from reference TRBV28 and TRBJ2-7, is DVKVTQSSRYLVKRTGEKVFLECVQDMDHENMFWYRQDPGLGLRLIYFSYDVKMKEKGDIPEGYSVSREKKERFSLILESASTNQTSMYLCASSLGTGQPSMNYEQYFGPGTRLTVT.